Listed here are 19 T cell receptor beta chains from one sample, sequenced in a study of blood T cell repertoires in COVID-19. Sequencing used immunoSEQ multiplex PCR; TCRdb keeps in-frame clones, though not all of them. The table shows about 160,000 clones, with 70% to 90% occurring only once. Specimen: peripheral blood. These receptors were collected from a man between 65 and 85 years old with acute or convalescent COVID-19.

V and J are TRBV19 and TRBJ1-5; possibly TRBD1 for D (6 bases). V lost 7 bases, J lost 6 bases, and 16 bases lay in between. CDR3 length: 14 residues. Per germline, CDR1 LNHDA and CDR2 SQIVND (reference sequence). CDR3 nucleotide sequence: TGTGCCAGTAATTCTGGAGGGGGGGGTCAGCCCCAGCATTTT. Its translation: CASNSGGGGQPQHF. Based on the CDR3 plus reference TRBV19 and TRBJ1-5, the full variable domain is DGGITQSPKYLFRKEGQNVTLSCEQNLNHDAMYWYRQDPGQGLRLIYYSQIVNDFQKGDIAEGYSVSREKKESFPLTVTSAQKNPTAFYLCASNSGGGGQPQHFGDGTRLSIL.

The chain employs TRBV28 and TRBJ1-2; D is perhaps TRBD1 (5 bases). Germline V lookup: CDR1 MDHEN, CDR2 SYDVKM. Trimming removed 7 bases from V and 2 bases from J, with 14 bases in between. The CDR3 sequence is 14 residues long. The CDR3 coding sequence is TGTGCCAGCACTATCGGGACTCCCAACTATGGCTACACCTTC. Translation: CASTIGTPNYGYTF.

The CDR3 here is CASSLQAGGRSTDTQYF. The CDR3 nucleotides read TGCGCCAGCAGCCTACAAGCGGGAGGGCGAAGCACAGATACGCAGTATTTT. The rearrangement uses TRBV5-1 and TRBJ2-3; 10 bases fit TRBD2. Trimming removed 4 bases from V and 0 bases from J; junction bases left unmatched: 8. The CDR3 length is 17 residues. Germline values: CDR1 SGHRS, CDR2 YFSETQ.

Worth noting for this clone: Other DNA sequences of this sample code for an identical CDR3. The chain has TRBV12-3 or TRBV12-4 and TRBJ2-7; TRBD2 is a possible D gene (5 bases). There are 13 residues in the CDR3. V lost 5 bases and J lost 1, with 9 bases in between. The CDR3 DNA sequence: TGTGCCAGCAGTCTGGACTCATCCTACGAGCAGTACTTC. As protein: CASSLDSSYEQYF.

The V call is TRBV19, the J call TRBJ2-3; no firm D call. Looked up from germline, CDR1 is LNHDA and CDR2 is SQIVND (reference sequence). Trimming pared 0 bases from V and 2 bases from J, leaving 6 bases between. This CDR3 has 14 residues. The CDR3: CASSIDGNTDTQYF. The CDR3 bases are TGTGCCAGTAGTATAGATGGCAACACAGATACGCAGTATTTT.

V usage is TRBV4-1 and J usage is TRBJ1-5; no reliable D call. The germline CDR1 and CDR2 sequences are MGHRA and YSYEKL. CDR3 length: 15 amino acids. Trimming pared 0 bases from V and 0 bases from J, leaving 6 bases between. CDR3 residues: CASSQDTVSNQPQHF. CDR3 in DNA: TGCGCCAGCAGCCAAGATACAGTTAGCAATCAGCCCCAGCATTTT.

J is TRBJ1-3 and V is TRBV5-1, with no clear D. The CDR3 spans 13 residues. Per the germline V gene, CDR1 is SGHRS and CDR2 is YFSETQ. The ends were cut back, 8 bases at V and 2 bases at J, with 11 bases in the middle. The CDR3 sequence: CASTTNTGNTIYF. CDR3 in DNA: TGCGCCAGTACGACAAACACTGGAAACACCATATATTTT.

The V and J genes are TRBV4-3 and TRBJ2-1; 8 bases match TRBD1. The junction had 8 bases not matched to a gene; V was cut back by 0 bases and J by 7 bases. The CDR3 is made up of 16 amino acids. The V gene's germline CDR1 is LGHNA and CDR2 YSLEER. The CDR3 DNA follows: TGCGCCAGCAGCCAAGATTTTCTAACAGGGGGGAATGAGCAGTTCTTC. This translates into CASSQDFLTGGNEQFF.

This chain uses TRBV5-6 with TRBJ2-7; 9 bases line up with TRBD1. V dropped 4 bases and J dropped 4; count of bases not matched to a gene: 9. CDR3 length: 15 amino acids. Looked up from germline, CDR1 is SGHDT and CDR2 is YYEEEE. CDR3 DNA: TGTGCCAGCAGCACCGCCGGGACAGGGACTTACGAGCAGTACTTC. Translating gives CASSTAGTGTYEQYF.

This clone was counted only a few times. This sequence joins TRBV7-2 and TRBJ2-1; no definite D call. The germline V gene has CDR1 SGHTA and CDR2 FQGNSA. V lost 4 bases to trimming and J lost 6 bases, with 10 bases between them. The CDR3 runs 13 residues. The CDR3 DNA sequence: TGTGCCAGCAGCTCTTCGAACTCCAATGAGCAGTTCTTC. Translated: CASSSSNSNEQFF.

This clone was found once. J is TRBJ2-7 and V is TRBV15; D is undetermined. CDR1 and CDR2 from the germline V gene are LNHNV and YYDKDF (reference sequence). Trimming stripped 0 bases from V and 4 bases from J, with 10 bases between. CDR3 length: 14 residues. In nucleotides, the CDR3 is TGTGCCACCAGCAGAGATTTAACGCTATACGAGCAGTACTTC. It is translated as CATSRDLTLYEQYF.

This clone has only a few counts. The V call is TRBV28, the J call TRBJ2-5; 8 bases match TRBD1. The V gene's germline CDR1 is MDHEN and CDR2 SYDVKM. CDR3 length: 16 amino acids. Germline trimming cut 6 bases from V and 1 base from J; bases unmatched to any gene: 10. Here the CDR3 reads CASSYRQGIFQETQYF. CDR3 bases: TGTGCCAGCAGCTATCGACAGGGGATTTTCCAAGAGACCCAGTACTTC.

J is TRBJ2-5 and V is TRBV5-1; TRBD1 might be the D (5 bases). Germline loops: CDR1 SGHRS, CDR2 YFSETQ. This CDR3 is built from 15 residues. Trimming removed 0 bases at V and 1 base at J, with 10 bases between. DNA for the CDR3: TGCGCCAGCAGCTTGGCCAGGGCCCTCCAAGAGACCCAGTACTTC. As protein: CASSLARALQETQYF.

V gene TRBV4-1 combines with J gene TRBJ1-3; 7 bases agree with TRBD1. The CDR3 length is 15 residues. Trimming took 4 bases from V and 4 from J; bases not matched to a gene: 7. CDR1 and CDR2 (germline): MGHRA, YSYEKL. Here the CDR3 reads CASSRQDRRGNTIYF. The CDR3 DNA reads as TGCGCCAGCAGCCGGCAGGACAGGAGAGGAAACACCATATATTTT.

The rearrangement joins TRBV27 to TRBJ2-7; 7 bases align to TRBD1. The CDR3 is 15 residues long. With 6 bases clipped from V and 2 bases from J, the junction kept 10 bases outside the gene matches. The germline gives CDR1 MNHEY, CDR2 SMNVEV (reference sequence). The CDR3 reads CASSQLSGTAYEQYF. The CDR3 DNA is TGTGCCAGCAGCCAACTCTCCGGGACAGCCTACGAGCAGTACTTC.

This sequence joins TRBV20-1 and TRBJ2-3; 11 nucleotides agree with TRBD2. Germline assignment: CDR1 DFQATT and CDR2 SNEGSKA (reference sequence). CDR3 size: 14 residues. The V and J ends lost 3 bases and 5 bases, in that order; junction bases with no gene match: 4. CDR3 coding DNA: TGCAGTGCTAGTCTAGCGGGAGGAGGAGATACGCAGTATTTT. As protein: CSASLAGGGDTQYF.

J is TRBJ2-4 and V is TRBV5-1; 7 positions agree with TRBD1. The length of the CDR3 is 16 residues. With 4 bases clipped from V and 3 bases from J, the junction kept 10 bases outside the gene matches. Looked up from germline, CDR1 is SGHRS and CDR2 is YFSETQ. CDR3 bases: TGCGCCAGCAGCCCCCGGGACAGTTCAGGCAAAAACATTCAGTACTTC. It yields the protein CASSPRDSSGKNIQYF.

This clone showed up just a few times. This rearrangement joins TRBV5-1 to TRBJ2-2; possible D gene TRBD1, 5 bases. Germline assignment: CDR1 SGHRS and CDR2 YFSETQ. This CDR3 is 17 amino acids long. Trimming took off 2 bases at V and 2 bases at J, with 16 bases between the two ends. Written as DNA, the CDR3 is TGCGCCAGCAGCTTATCGACAGTCCAACCCAACACCGGGGAGCTGTTTTTT. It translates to CASSLSTVQPNTGELFF.

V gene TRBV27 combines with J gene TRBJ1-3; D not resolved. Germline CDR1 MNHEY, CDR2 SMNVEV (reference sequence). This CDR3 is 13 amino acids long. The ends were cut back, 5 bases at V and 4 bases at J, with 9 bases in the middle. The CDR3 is CASSVRTGNTIYF. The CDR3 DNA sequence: TGTGCCAGCAGTGTGCGCACCGGAAACACCATATATTTT.